This is a list of T cell receptor beta chains from one sample in a study of regulatory T cells in long-lasting Graves disease. TCRdb passed the multiplex PCR reads through MiXCR, listing each CDR3 protein once. This table has about 620,000 distinct CDR3 sequences, 15% to 20% appearing once. The same data also went into a second study, on T cells in Graves' hyperthyroidism and ophthalmopathy.

The source material was peripheral blood mononuclear cells (PBMCs), sampled at new diagnosis, from a patient treated with antithyroid drugs. These receptors all come from a woman in her 30s with Graves disease. Both conserved end residues are part of each CDR3. D genes are given only for firm matches. A row's size may be missing; if present it is once, few, many or a size class.

CDR3 length	clone size	V gene	D gene	J gene	CDR3 DNA	CDR3 protein
13	many	TRBV12-3/TRBV12-4	NA	TRBJ1-2	TGTGCCAGCCTTATTACAGGCGTCGGGGGCTACACCTTC	CASLITGVGGYTF
13	few	TRBV7-9	NA	TRBJ2-5	TGTGCCAGCAGCTCTTTGGACAGCCGGACCCAGTACTTC	CASSSLDSRTQYF
15	few	TRBV6-1	NA	TRBJ1-1	TGTGCCAGCAGTGAAGCGCTTGGGGTGTACCCTGAAGCTTTCTTT	CASSEALGVYPEAFF
14	NA	TRBV5-4	TRBD1	TRBJ1-2	TGTGCCAGCAGACGGGACAGGGGAGATTATGGCTACACCTTC	CASRRDRGDYGYTF
19	NA	TRBV28	NA	TRBJ1-3	TGTGCCAGCAGTCCGAAGGACAGCCTCTTCGCTTTCTCTGGAAACACCATATATTTT	CASSPKDSLFAFSGNTIYF
16	many	TRBV18	NA	TRBJ2-3	TGTGCCAGCTCACCCATCCAAGCAGGGAACACAGATACGCAGTATTTT	CASSPIQAGNTDTQYF
11	NA	TRBV29-1	NA	TRBJ1-2	TGCAGCGTTGACTACACCGATGGCTACACCTTC	CSVDYTDGYTF
15	many	TRBV20-1	NA	TRBJ2-5	TGCAGTGCTAGAGTGGCAGCTGCCCCGGCGGAGACCCAGTACTTC	CSARVAAAPAETQYF
15	NA	TRBV5-1	NA	TRBJ2-1	TGCGCCAGCAGGAGTGGACTGGCCTCCTACAATGAGCAGTTCTTC	CASRSGLASYNEQFF
14	few	TRBV7-9	NA	TRBJ1-6	TGTGCCAGCAGCCGTGACACCCCGGATTCACCCCTCCACTTT	CASSRDTPDSPLHF
14	many	TRBV15	NA	TRBJ1-6	TGTGCCACCAGCAGTAGACCCTCCAATTCACCCCTCCACTTT	CATSSRPSNSPLHF
14	many	TRBV2	NA	TRBJ2-7	TGTGCCAGCAGTGAACAGGCAGGGGCCTACGAGCAGTACTTC	CASSEQAGAYEQYF
18	NA	TRBV7-9	NA	TRBJ2-2	TGTGCCAGCAGCCGCCGGGACAAATATAGCGAGAACACCGGGGAGCTGTTTTTT	CASSRRDKYSENTGELFF
12	NA	TRBV19	NA	TRBJ2-7	TGTGCCAGTAGGGGCCCCACGGCTATCTGGTACTTC	CASRGPTAIWYF
14	many	TRBV28	NA	TRBJ2-1	TGTGCCAGCAGTCACTCGCCCCCCTACAATGAGCAGTTCTTC	CASSHSPPYNEQFF
16	many	TRBV15	NA	TRBJ2-7	TGTGCCACCAGCAGCCAGACAGGTTTGAACTCCTACGAGCAGTACTTC	CATSSQTGLNSYEQYF
15	NA	TRBV28	NA	TRBJ2-1	TGTGCCAGCAGCTCTGCGCCGACTGAGGACTCTTGGGAGTTCTTC	CASSSAPTEDSWEFF
14	few	TRBV6-1	TRBD1	TRBJ2-2	TGTGCCACTCGACAGGGTCGGAACACCGGGGAGCTGTTTTTT	CATRQGRNTGELFF
14	NA	TRBV6-2/TRBV6-3	NA	TRBJ2-4	TGTGCCAGCAGCCCCCCAATAGCCAAAAACATTCAGTACTTC	CASSPPIAKNIQYF
18	NA	TRBV2	NA	TRBJ1-4	TGTGCCAGCAGCTCCAGAGGGCTACAGGGCGGGTTAGGGGAAAAACTGTTTTTT	CASSSRGLQGGLGEKLFF
13	many	TRBV2	NA	TRBJ2-2	TGTGCCAGCAGCGCTGACAGACCCGGGGAGCTGTTTTTT	CASSADRPGELFF
12	few	TRBV30	NA	TRBJ2-7	TGTGCCTGGAGAAGTGAGTCCTACGAGCAGTACTTC	CAWRSESYEQYF
14	many	TRBV15	NA	TRBJ1-1	TGTGCCACCAGCAGAGCACTAAAGAACACTGAAGCTTTCTTT	CATSRALKNTEAFF
13	many	TRBV12-3/TRBV12-4	NA	TRBJ1-5	TGTGCCAGCAGTCGACTCGGGCCTCAGCCCCAGCATTTT	CASSRLGPQPQHF
16	many	TRBV20-1	TRBD2	TRBJ2-7	TGCAGTGCTAGTTTGCTAGCGGGAGCCCACTCCTACGAGCAGTACTTC	CSASLLAGAHSYEQYF
13	few	TRBV11-2	NA	TRBJ1-2	TGTGCCAGCAGCTTAGAGAGCAGGGGCGGCTACACCTTC	CASSLESRGGYTF
16	NA	TRBV3-1	NA	TRBJ2-6	TGTGCCAGCAGCCAAAACGCCGCCGCTGGGGCCAACGTCCTGACTTTC	CASSQNAAAGANVLTF
16	NA	TRBV20-1	NA	TRBJ2-5	TGCAGTGCTAATATCCCCCGAGGGGTTTACCAAGAGACCCAGTACTTC	CSANIPRGVYQETQYF
15	NA	TRBV10-3	NA	TRBJ2-7	TGTGCCATCAGTGAGTCACCCCCTTCATCCTACGAGCAGTACTTC	CAISESPPSSYEQYF
16	few	TRBV7-3	TRBD1	TRBJ2-2	TGTGCCAGCAGCCTGCGAGCACAGGGGGACACCGGGGAGCTGTTTTTT	CASSLRAQGDTGELFF
15	few	TRBV20-1	NA	TRBJ2-7	TGCAGTGCTAGAGGGGTATCTAATCCCTCCTACGAGCAGTACTTC	CSARGVSNPSYEQYF
16	few	TRBV5-1	TRBD2	TRBJ2-4	TGCGCCAGCAGCCCGGACCTAGCGGGGCCAAAAAACATTCAGTACTTC	CASSPDLAGPKNIQYF
19	many	TRBV28	TRBD1	TRBJ1-3	TGTGCCACCCAAAGCCCCCCGGGACAGGGGGCGATCTCTGGAAACACCATATATTTT	CATQSPPGQGAISGNTIYF
13	NA	TRBV5-5	NA	TRBJ1-2	TGTGCCAGCAGCTCGTATTCTAACTATGGCTACACCTTC	CASSSYSNYGYTF
14	few	TRBV18	NA	TRBJ1-1	TGTGCCAGCTCACCAAGGGTCCAGGGCACTGAAGCTTTCTTT	CASSPRVQGTEAFF
15	NA	TRBV7-8	NA	TRBJ2-2	TGTGCCAGCAGCTTCGGGCCACCCGGCACCGGGGAGCTGTTTTTT	CASSFGPPGTGELFF
16	few	TRBV9	TRBD2	TRBJ2-1	TGTGCCAGCAGCTCGACTAGCGGGACGATATACAATGAGCAGTTCTTC	CASSSTSGTIYNEQFF
12	few	TRBV20-1	TRBD1	TRBJ1-2	TGCAGTGCTAGGAGGGGGCCGGAGGGCTACACCTTC	CSARRGPEGYTF
14	many	TRBV20-1	TRBD1	TRBJ1-1	TGCAGTGCTGCCCTACAGGGGGTTGCCACTGAAGCTTTCTTT	CSAALQGVATEAFF
16	NA	TRBV3-1	NA	TRBJ1-3	TGTGCCAGCAGCCAAGATTTGGGGAGCTCTGGAAACACCATATATTTT	CASSQDLGSSGNTIYF
14	many	TRBV6-5	NA	TRBJ2-7	TGTGCCAGCAGTTACAGGGGTGCTACCTACGAGCAGTACTTC	CASSYRGATYEQYF
13	NA	TRBV10-3	NA	TRBJ1-4	TGTGCCATCGGTGCCAGTTCTAATGAAAAACTGTTTTTT	CAIGASSNEKLFF
17	NA	TRBV9	TRBD2	TRBJ2-3	TGTGCCAGCAGCGCACACCTATCGGGAGGGTTCACAGATACGCAGTATTTT	CASSAHLSGGFTDTQYF
13	few	TRBV15	NA	TRBJ2-7	TGTGCCACCAGCAAGTTCGGGGCCTACGAGCAGTACTTC	CATSKFGAYEQYF
20	once	TRBV5-1	TRBD2	TRBJ2-1	TGCGCCAGCAGCTTGTCACCAGCGGGAAAGTTTACCAACTCCTACAATGAGCAGTTCTTC	CASSLSPAGKFTNSYNEQFF
17	NA	TRBV13	TRBD2	TRBJ2-7	TGTGCCAGCAGCGCACGGCTCCGAAGCGGGAGTATCCACGAGCAGTACTTC	CASSARLRSGSIHEQYF